The clone carrying this TCR beta chain was recorded at least ten times. These data originate in a study of T cells after yellow fever vaccination. Germline lookup yields CDR1 SGDLS and CDR2 YYNGEE. V dropped 0 bases and J dropped 3 bases, with 12 bases sitting between them. The CDR3 is made up of 15 amino acids. TCRdb ran MiXCR on the 5' RACE reads and lists one entry per CDR3 protein. Counted here are about 400,000 distinct CDR3 sequences, approximately 6% occurring once; the ten biggest clones make up approximately 15%. The TCR was taken from a man in his thirties or forties who received the YFV17D yellow fever vaccine. The V and J genes are TRBV9 and TRBJ2-5; D unresolved. This sample comprised PBMCs, obtained 5 days after the yellow fever booster vaccination. The CDR3 is CASSVEGLSKETQYF. CDR3 coding DNA: TGTGCCAGCAGCGTAGAGGGTCTATCGAAAGAGACCCAGTACTTC.